This passage covers 26 T cell receptor beta chains from one sample sequenced in a study of T cells after yellow fever vaccination. In TCRdb, the 5' RACE reads were re-called with MiXCR into one record per CDR3 protein. This sample has some 550,000 distinct CDR3 sequences; less than 20% occur once, and the top ten carry 14%. The specimen was PBMCs, collected 15 days after the yellow fever booster vaccination. The receptors derive from a man aged 25 to 40 who received the YFV17D yellow fever vaccine.

This clonotype was counted only a few times. The chain carries TRBV20-1 and TRBJ2-7; TRBD2 might be the D (6 bases). CDR3 length: 14 amino acids. Per germline, CDR1 DFQATT and CDR2 SNEGSKA (reference sequence). The V and J ends lost 4 bases and 6 bases respectively, with 19 bases between them. The CDR3: CSATGGQGGPEQYF. The CDR3 nucleotides read TGCAGTGCTACCGGAGGGCAGGGTGGTCCCGAGCAGTACTTC.

The sample holds a few counts of this clonotype. J is TRBJ1-1 and V is TRBV6-5; maybe TRBD1 (6 bases). Germline values: CDR1 MNHEY, CDR2 SVGAGI. This CDR3 comprises 13 residues. V was pared by 5 bases and J by 5 bases, with 12 bases between. The CDR3 sequence: CASSLTGLTEAFF. The CDR3, as DNA: TGTGCCAGCAGTCTGACAGGATTAACTGAAGCTTTCTTT.

Worth noting for this clonotype: Since a much larger clone is just one base distant, this may be a read error. V and J are TRBV20-1 and TRBJ2-5; maybe TRBD2 (5 bases). The V end was cut by 3 bases, the J end by 1 base, with 6 bases between. Germline V gene data show CDR1 as DFQATT and CDR2 as SNEGSKA (reference sequence). CDR3 length equals 12 residues. CDR3 loop: CSASGLQETQYF. The CDR3 DNA reads as TGCAGTGCTAGCGGACTCCAAGAGACCCAGTACTTC.

The chain has TRBV20-1 and TRBJ2-1, with 9 nucleotides matching TRBD2. In germline, CDR1 is DFQATT, CDR2 SNEGSKA (reference sequence). This CDR3 comprises 15 residues. After removal of 6 bases from V and 7 bases from J, the junction contained 13 bases not matched to a gene. As DNA, the CDR3 is TGCAGTGCCTCCCGTGCGGGGGCGGGGGGGAATGAGCAGTTCTTC. Amino acids: CSASRAGAGGNEQFF.

This clonotype was detected a few times. The chain has TRBV7-8 and TRBJ2-3; D ambiguous. The CDR3 runs to 14 residues. Deletions cut 4 bases from V and 4 bases from J, with 12 bases between. In germline, CDR1 is SGHVS, CDR2 FQNEAQ. The CDR3 DNA is TGTGCCAGCAGCTCAACCCCCGCGGCAGATACGCAGTATTTT. It encodes CASSSTPAADTQYF.

This chain connects TRBV20-1 to TRBJ2-1; 14 bases fit TRBD2. J lost 3 bases, V lost 3 bases, and 4 bases had no gene match. CDR3 length: 16 amino acids. Per the germline V gene, CDR1 is DFQATT and CDR2 is SNEGSKA (reference sequence). The DNA of the CDR3 is TGCAGTGCTAGGGGGACTAGCGGGAGACTCTACAATGAGCAGTTCTTC. Translation gives CSARGTSGRLYNEQFF.

This clonotype was picked up a small number of times. The chain employs TRBV19 and TRBJ1-1; no clear D gene. The CDR3 runs 13 residues. CDR1 LNHDA and CDR2 SQIVND come from the germline V gene (reference sequence). V gave up 7 bases and J gave up 0 bases, with 9 bases separating them. Here the CDR3 DNA reads TGTGCCAGTAAGGAGGTCCTGAACACTGAAGCTTTCTTT. Translation: CASKEVLNTEAFF.

The chain links TRBV6-2 or TRBV6-3 to TRBJ2-2; D gene uncertain. V lost 5 bases and J lost 4, with 11 bases in between. Germline CDR1 is MNHEY and CDR2 is SVGEGT. The CDR3 runs to 14 residues. The CDR3 DNA is TGTGCCAGCAGTCGCCGGGCTCCCACCGGGGAGCTGTTTTTT. It is translated as CASSRRAPTGELFF.

The rearrangement joins TRBV29-1 to TRBJ2-4, with 7 bases aligning to TRBD1. The CDR3 is made up of 15 amino acids. In germline, CDR1 is SQVTM, CDR2 ANQGSEA. The V and J ends lost 4 bases and 4 bases, in that order; junction bases with no gene match: 10. The CDR3 DNA reads TGCAGCGTTGTCGCTCCGACAGGGATAAAAAACATTCAGTACTTC. This encodes CSVVAPTGIKNIQYF.

The chain couples TRBV7-2 to TRBJ2-3, with D tentatively TRBD1 or TRBD2 (5 bases each). This CDR3 comprises 13 residues. The V and J ends lost 6 bases and 4 bases respectively, with 11 bases between them. Germline assignment: CDR1 SGHTA and CDR2 FQGNSA. As DNA, the CDR3 is TGTGCCAGCAGTGGGGGTAGGCCAGATACGCAGTATTTT. It yields the protein CASSGGRPDTQYF.

The rearrangement links TRBV6-5 to TRBJ1-4; a weak D match, TRBD1 (6 bases). Trimming shortened V by 4 bases and J by 1 base, and 10 bases separated the two germline ends. The CDR3 is 15 amino acids. Germline V lookup: CDR1 MNHEY, CDR2 SVGAGI. The CDR3: CASSLLQGTNEKLFF. The CDR3 region has the DNA TGTGCCAGCAGTTTACTACAGGGAACTAATGAAAAACTGTTTTTT.

V is TRBV7-2 and J is TRBJ2-1, with TRBD2 identical over 9 bases. This CDR3 comprises 12 residues. The V gene end was trimmed by 3 bases and the J gene end by 10 bases; junction bases not matched to a gene: 1. Germline values: CDR1 SGHTA, CDR2 FQGNSA. CDR3 DNA sequence: TGTGCCAGCAGCTTCCTAGCGGGAGAGCAGTTCTTC. Translated: CASSFLAGEQFF.

The V gene is TRBV7-2, the J gene TRBJ1-4; D possibly corresponds to TRBD1 (6 bases). Germline V gives CDR1 SGHTA, CDR2 FQGNSA. V dropped 3 bases and J dropped 12 bases, with 14 bases sitting between them. The CDR3 covers 13 residues. The CDR3 DNA follows: TGTGCCAGCAGCTTTGGGGTAGGGGGGGAACTGTTTTTT. Translation: CASSFGVGGELFF. The full variable domain, rest sourced from reference TRBV7-2 and TRBJ1-4, is GAGVSQSPSNKVTEKGKDVELRCDPISGHTALYWYRQSLGQGLEFLIYFQGNSAPDKSGLPSDRFSAERTGGSVSTLTIQRTQQEDSAVYLCASSFGVGGELFFGSGTQLSVL.

The chain recombines TRBV20-1 with TRBJ2-3, with TRBD2 matching over 13 bases. CDR3 size: 17 residues. V shed 6 bases and J 3 bases; nucleotides not matched to a gene: 12. Germline loops: CDR1 DFQATT, CDR2 SNEGSKA (reference sequence). The CDR3 nucleotides read TGCAGTGCCCGGGGGACTAGCGGGACTCCTAATACAGATACGCAGTATTTT. Its protein is CSARGTSGTPNTDTQYF.

This chain's CDR3 is CASSPPGQGGNQPQHF. In DNA form, the CDR3 reads TGTGCCAGCAGTCCTCCGGGACAGGGAGGCAATCAGCCCCAGCATTTT. V gene TRBV12-3 or TRBV12-4 combines with J gene TRBJ1-5; 9 positions match TRBD1. The CDR3 covers 16 residues. J was trimmed by 2 bases and V by 5 bases; bases with no gene match: 7.

CDR3 amino acids: CASSDPKLSDEQFF. In nucleotides, the CDR3 is TGTGCCAGCAGTGACCCAAAACTAAGCGATGAGCAGTTCTTC. The V gene is TRBV6-4, the J gene TRBJ2-1; D not resolved. Germline V gene lookup returns CDR1 MRHNA and CDR2 SNTAGT. Trimming took 2 bases from V and 8 from J, leaving 13 bases between them. This CDR3 has 14 amino acids.

J is TRBJ2-7 and V is TRBV7-2, with a possible D match to TRBD1 (6 bases). The V gene lost 7 bases and the J gene lost 0 bases, with 10 bases spanning the gap. The CDR3 consists of 13 residues. Germline assignment: CDR1 SGHTA and CDR2 FQGNSA. CDR3 in DNA: TGTGCCAGCACCAAAGGGGGCTCCTACGAGCAGTACTTC. This sequence encodes CASTKGGSYEQYF.

This clonotype was seen more than once but under ten times. The rearrangement uses TRBV12-3 or TRBV12-4 and TRBJ2-1; no firm D call. The V end was cut by 5 bases, the J end by 5 bases, with 19 bases between. This CDR3 spans 16 amino acids. The CDR3 protein is CASSIPSLMGDNEQFF. Here the CDR3 DNA reads TGTGCCAGCAGTATCCCCAGCCTAATGGGCGACAATGAGCAGTTCTTC.

The chain employs TRBV30 and TRBJ2-3, with TRBD1 as a possible D gene (6 bases). The CDR3 consists of 12 residues. Germline CDR1 GTSNPN, CDR2 SVGIG (reference sequence). Trimming removed 4 bases at V and 6 bases at J, with 11 bases between. CDR3 sequence (DNA): TGTGCCTGGAATTCAGGGGTGGATACGCAGTATTTT. Protein: CAWNSGVDTQYF.

The V gene is TRBV9, the J gene TRBJ2-1; 7 bases line up with TRBD2. This CDR3 has 17 residues. Germline V gene lookup returns CDR1 SGDLS and CDR2 YYNGEE. V shed 0 bases, J shed 4 bases, and the junction held 10 bases outside the gene matches. The CDR3 sequence is CASSVDPPGGLYNEQFF. The CDR3, as DNA: TGTGCCAGCAGCGTAGACCCCCCGGGGGGTCTATACAATGAGCAGTTCTTC.

This clonotype was seen a handful of times. The chain employs TRBV6-5 and TRBJ2-1; 10 bases match TRBD1. In germline, CDR1 is MNHEY, CDR2 SVGAGI. The CDR3 contains 17 residues. Unmatched junction bases numbered 8, after V lost 0 bases and J lost 6 bases. The CDR3 region is CASSYSDPGTGVNEQFF. DNA of the CDR3: TGTGCCAGCAGTTACTCGGACCCCGGGACAGGGGTCAATGAGCAGTTCTTC.

The V call is TRBV6-2 or TRBV6-3, the J call TRBJ2-7; possible D gene TRBD2, 6 bases. With 6 bases removed from V and 5 bases from J, the gap between germline ends came to 11 bases. The CDR3 totals 12 residues. CDR1 is MNHEY and CDR2 is SVGEGT in the germline V gene. For the CDR3, the DNA is TGTGCCAGCAGCCGCGGCGGGAACGAGCAGTACTTC. It encodes CASSRGGNEQYF.

This clonotype turned up a few times. The rearrangement links TRBV5-6 to TRBJ2-5; D might be TRBD2 (6 bases). The CDR3 consists of 13 residues. Trimming pared 6 bases from V and 5 bases from J, leaving 14 bases between. Germline-derived CDR1 and CDR2 are SGHDT and YYEEEE. CDR3 nucleotide sequence: TGTGCCAGCACCCTGGACTACGGGGAGACCCAGTACTTC. As protein: CASTLDYGETQYF.

The chain combines TRBV6-2 or TRBV6-3 with TRBJ1-5; a possible D gene is TRBD1 (5 bases). The CDR3 sequence is 15 residues long. Trimming took off 2 bases at V and 4 bases at J, with 12 bases between the two ends. Germline CDR1 and CDR2: MNHEY and SVGEGT. The CDR3 region has the DNA TGTGCCAGCAGTTACCGGGACCGACGGAATCAGCCCCAGCATTTT. It specifies CASSYRDRRNQPQHF.

This clonotype was detected only a few times. This chain connects TRBV18 to TRBJ1-2; TRBD1 agrees at 7 bases. In germline, CDR1 is KGHSH, CDR2 LQKENI. Trimming at V came to 7 bases and at J to 8 bases, leaving 10 bases not matched to a gene. The CDR3 sequence is 13 residues long. CDR3 amino acids: CASYMTGRKGYTF. DNA for the CDR3: TGTGCCAGCTACATGACAGGGCGGAAAGGCTACACCTTC.

This clonotype has only a few counts. The rearrangement links TRBV15 to TRBJ2-5; D gene ambiguous. CDR1 and CDR2 from the germline V gene are LNHNV and YYDKDF (reference sequence). V was pared by 2 bases and J by 5 bases, with 15 bases between. The CDR3 contains 15 residues. CDR3 DNA: TGTGCCACCAGCAGAAAAGCGTTTGGGGTGGAGACCCAGTACTTC. Encoded protein: CATSRKAFGVETQYF. Combining the CDR3 with reference TRBV15 and TRBJ2-5 gives the whole variable domain DAMVIQNPRYQVTQFGKPVTLSCSQTLNHNVMYWYQQKSSQAPKLLFHYYDKDFNNEADTPDNFQSRRPNTSFCFLDIRSPGLGDTAMYLCATSRKAFGVETQYFGPGTRLLVL.